A selection of T cell receptor beta chains follows, all from one sample in a study of cytomegalovirus exposure and HLA in healthy donors. Assay used: immunoSEQ multiplex PCR; TCRdb lists only in-frame clones, some missing. Here the sample spans roughly 150,000 clones, around 79% being singletons. The specimen sequenced was PBMCs. The receptors derive from a man aged 35-49 years in good health and CMV-seropositive. Each CDR3 is given with its conserved first and last residue. D genes are given only for firm matches. Where a row states a size, it is once, few, many or the class of an expanded clone; other rows omit it.

v_gene: TRBV6-5
j_gene: TRBJ2-3
abundance: few
d_gene: TRBD2
CDR3aa: CAGGPGLAPDTQYF
CDR3nt: TGTGCCGGAGGCCCGGGACTAGCACCAGATACGCAGTATTTT

v_gene: TRBV29-1
j_gene: TRBJ1-1
abundance: .
d_gene: TRBD1
CDR3aa: CSVLGQGGANTEAFF
CDR3nt: TGCAGCGTCCTCGGACAGGGCGGGGCCAACACTGAAGCTTTCTTT

v_gene: TRBV7-9
j_gene: TRBJ2-4
abundance: .
d_gene: .
CDR3aa: CASSRSPREGRYF
CDR3nt: TGTGCCAGCAGCCGAAGCCCCAGAGAGGGCCGGTACTTC

v_gene: TRBV6-6
j_gene: TRBJ1-6
abundance: .
d_gene: .
CDR3aa: CASAQGNSPLHF
CDR3nt: TGTGCCAGCGCACAGGGAAATTCACCCCTCCACTTT

v_gene: TRBV29-1
j_gene: TRBJ2-5
abundance: .
d_gene: .
CDR3aa: CSAGKGTGWMETQYF
CDR3nt: TGCAGCGCGGGGAAGGGTACAGGGTGGATGGAGACCCAGTACTTC

v_gene: TRBV2
j_gene: TRBJ2-3
abundance: .
d_gene: TRBD2
CDR3aa: CASSRGTSGRAVDTQYF
CDR3nt: TGTGCCAGCAGTCGTGGGACTAGCGGGAGGGCTGTGGATACGCAGTATTTT

v_gene: TRBV29-1
j_gene: TRBJ2-7
abundance: .
d_gene: TRBD2
CDR3aa: CSVRTSGAYEQYF
CDR3nt: TGCAGCGTTAGGACTAGCGGGGCCTACGAGCAGTACTTC

v_gene: TRBV4-1
j_gene: TRBJ1-5
abundance: .
d_gene: .
CDR3aa: CASSPSLHSVRANQPQHF
CDR3nt: TGCGCCAGCAGCCCCTCTTTGCACTCGGTCAGGGCCAATCAGCCCCAGCATTTT

v_gene: TRBV9
j_gene: TRBJ2-3
abundance: .
d_gene: TRBD2
CDR3aa: CASSYLAGLMDTQYF
CDR3nt: TGTGCCAGCAGCTATTTAGCGGGCTTGATGGATACGCAGTATTTT

v_gene: TRBV27
j_gene: TRBJ1-1
abundance: .
d_gene: .
CDR3aa: CASSYTGPNTEAFF
CDR3nt: TGTGCCAGCAGTTATACAGGGCCGAACACTGAAGCTTTCTTT

v_gene: TRBV28
j_gene: TRBJ2-7
abundance: once
d_gene: TRBD1
CDR3aa: CASLGTVSYEQYF
CDR3nt: TGTGCCAGTTTAGGGACAGTCTCCTACGAGCAGTACTTC

v_gene: TRBV27
j_gene: TRBJ2-7
abundance: .
d_gene: TRBD1
CDR3aa: CASSFLGQGAHEQYF
CDR3nt: TGTGCCAGCAGTTTTTTGGGACAGGGGGCCCACGAGCAGTACTTC

v_gene: TRBV6-4
j_gene: TRBJ2-1
abundance: .
d_gene: TRBD1
CDR3aa: CASSDSSDRGNNEQFF
CDR3nt: TGTGCCAGCAGTGACTCTAGTGACAGGGGGAACAATGAGCAGTTCTTC

v_gene: TRBV21-1
j_gene: TRBJ1-4
abundance: once
d_gene: .
CDR3aa: CASRGGEKLFF
CDR3nt: TGTGCCAGCAGAGGGGGTGAAAAACTGTTTTTT

v_gene: TRBV30
j_gene: TRBJ2-5
abundance: .
d_gene: .
CDR3aa: CAWMWGGQGETQYF
CDR3nt: TGTGCCTGGATGTGGGGAGGGCAGGGGGAGACCCAGTACTTC

v_gene: TRBV28
j_gene: TRBJ2-3
abundance: .
d_gene: .
CDR3aa: CASRETGTDTQYF
CDR3nt: TGTGCCAGCAGGGAGACTGGCACAGATACGCAGTATTTT

v_gene: TRBV9
j_gene: TRBJ2-2
abundance: .
d_gene: TRBD1
CDR3aa: CASSVGRGRVFAGELFF
CDR3nt: TGTGCCAGCAGCGTAGGAAGGGGGCGCGTGTTCGCCGGGGAGCTGTTTTTT

v_gene: TRBV6-5
j_gene: TRBJ1-6
abundance: .
d_gene: .
CDR3aa: CASSFTGNSPLHF
CDR3nt: TGTGCCAGCAGTTTCACAGGGAATTCACCCCTCCACTTT

v_gene: TRBV14
j_gene: TRBJ2-7
abundance: .
d_gene: .
CDR3aa: CASSQMVGGEQYF
CDR3nt: TGTGCCAGCAGCCAAATGGTAGGGGGCGAGCAGTACTTC

v_gene: TRBV6-1
j_gene: TRBJ2-7
abundance: few
d_gene: .
CDR3aa: CASRTGRGGEQYF
CDR3nt: TGTGCCAGCAGAACAGGGAGGGGCGGCGAGCAGTACTTC